This is a list of T cell receptor beta chains from one sample in a study of stem cell transplantation in POMP-related autoinflammatory disease. The data were produced by immunoSEQ multiplex PCR, yet TCRdb's version contains in-frame clones alone and is incomplete. Of approximately 65,000 clones in the sample, approximately 91% are singletons; the top ten hold 0.6% to 0.8%. Sample: CD4+ T cells from PBMCs, taken after stem cell transplantation. These receptors all stem from a human patient with POMP-related autoinflammation and immune dysregulation (PRAID). Certain T cells may be donor cells from the graft. The CDR3 runs from the conserved cysteine through the conserved F or W. The D gene is left open where the match is weak. Where a row states a size, it is once, few, many or the class of an expanded clone; other rows omit it.

J gene	CDR3 length	D gene	clone size	V gene	CDR3 protein	CDR3 DNA
TRBJ1-2	12	.	.	TRBV30	CAWSGAQRGCTF	TGTGCCTGGAGTGGGGCCCAGAGGGGGTGCACCTTC
TRBJ2-7	15	TRBD1	.	TRBV5-5	CASSLIGTGPYEQYF	TGTGCCAGCAGCTTGATCGGGACAGGTCCCTACGAGCAGTACTTC
TRBJ2-7	15	TRBD1	.	TRBV2	CASKGRGQGTYEQYF	TGTGCCAGCAAAGGCCGGGGACAGGGGACCTACGAGCAGTACTTC
TRBJ1-5	12	.	.	TRBV4-1	CASSHGDQPQHF	TGCGCCAGCAGCCACGGTGATCAGCCCCAGCATTTT
TRBJ1-2	16	TRBD1	.	TRBV19	CASSLQTGTFNYGYTF	TGTGCCAGTAGTCTACAGACAGGGACCTTTAACTATGGCTACACCTTC
TRBJ1-2	13	.	.	TRBV6-5	CASREGRNYGYTF	TGTGCCAGCAGGGAGGGACGTAACTATGGCTACACCTTC
TRBJ1-1	14	.	.	TRBV10-3	CAITEWGDNTEAFF	TGTGCCATCACCGAGTGGGGGGATAACACTGAAGCTTTCTTT
TRBJ1-1	15	.	once	TRBV6-2/TRBV6-3	CASSYGARGRAEAFF	TGTGCCAGCAGTTACGGAGCTAGGGGTAGGGCTGAAGCTTTCTTT
TRBJ2-1	18	TRBD2	.	TRBV6-4	CASTKTSGGALAYNEQFF	TGTGCCAGCACTAAGACTAGCGGGGGGGCCCTAGCCTACAATGAGCAGTTCTTC
TRBJ1-2	14	TRBD1	.	TRBV6-5	CASSWTGGGYGYTF	TGTGCCAGCAGTTGGACAGGGGGCGGCTATGGCTACACCTTC
TRBJ1-3	11	.	.	TRBV2	CAGGRLGTIYF	TGTGCCGGGGGGCGTTTGGGCACCATATATTTT
TRBJ1-2	15	TRBD1	.	TRBV28	CASGPPGQGGYGYTF	TGTGCCAGCGGGCCACCGGGACAGGGGGGCTATGGCTACACCTTC
TRBJ2-7	14	TRBD1	.	TRBV5-1	CASSLVSGGHEQYF	TGCGCCAGCAGCTTGGTTTCAGGGGGCCACGAGCAGTACTTC
TRBJ2-3	16	.	.	TRBV5-1	CASSFEPRGGTDTQYF	TGCGCCAGCAGCTTCGAGCCCAGGGGAGGTACAGATACGCAGTATTTT
TRBJ1-3	15	.	few	TRBV18	CASSPPSFSGNTIYF	TGTGCCAGCTCACCACCATCCTTCTCTGGAAACACCATATATTTT
TRBJ2-2	14	.	.	TRBV7-9	CASSSQGTSGELFF	TGTGCCAGCAGTTCCCAGGGCACGTCCGGGGAGCTGTTTTTT
TRBJ2-1	15	.	.	TRBV7-3	CASSLVGGQYNEQFF	TGTGCCAGCAGCTTAGTGGGGGGCCAGTACAATGAGCAGTTCTTC
TRBJ2-6	17	TRBD1	.	TRBV19	CASSQSRGLRGANVLTF	TGTGCCAGTAGTCAAAGTAGGGGGCTAAGAGGGGCCAACGTCCTGACTTTC
TRBJ2-7	14	.	once	TRBV7-2	CASSSDWNTYEQYF	TGTGCCAGCAGCTCGGACTGGAACACCTACGAGCAGTACTTC
TRBJ2-1	15	TRBD2	.	TRBV14	CASSPFGLAPNEQFF	TGTGCCAGCAGCCCCTTTGGACTAGCTCCCAATGAGCAGTTCTTC
TRBJ2-1	14	.	few	TRBV6-6	CASRARNGVGEQFF	TGTGCCAGCAGAGCTAGGAACGGCGTGGGTGAGCAGTTCTTC
TRBJ2-5	15	TRBD1	.	TRBV5-1	CASSPTTGGAETQYF	TGCGCCAGCAGCCCTACGACAGGGGGAGCCGAGACCCAGTACTTC
TRBJ2-7	15	.	.	TRBV10-3	CAISEGAGKSYEQYF	TGTGCCATCAGTGAAGGGGCGGGTAAATCCTACGAGCAGTACTTC
TRBJ2-1	17	.	.	TRBV4-2	CASSQAAVGGFNNEQFF	TGTGCCAGCAGCCAAGCGGCCGTGGGGGGTTTCAACAATGAGCAGTTCTTC
TRBJ2-5	16	TRBD2	.	TRBV30	CAWSVGLAGVGETQYF	TGTGCCTGGAGTGTAGGACTAGCGGGAGTTGGAGAGACCCAGTACTTC
TRBJ1-3	14	.	few	TRBV11-2	CASSSVNSGNTIYF	TGTGCCAGCAGCTCAGTTAACTCTGGAAACACCATATATTTT
TRBJ2-7	13	.	.	TRBV5-1	CASHGGRESEQYF	TGCGCCAGCCACGGGGGGCGGGAATCCGAGCAGTACTTC
TRBJ2-7	14	TRBD1	.	TRBV18	CASSQGDRGYEQYF	TGTGCCAGCTCCCAGGGGGACAGGGGCTACGAGCAGTACTTC
TRBJ2-2	18	TRBD2	.	TRBV3-1/TRBV3-2	CASSPGTSGRGGTGELFF	TGTGCCAGCAGCCCCGGGACTAGCGGGAGGGGAGGAACCGGGGAGCTGTTTTTT
TRBJ1-2	16	TRBD1	.	TRBV19	CASSIDLRDRVYGYTF	TGTGCCAGTAGTATAGACCTCCGGGACAGGGTCTATGGCTACACCTTC
TRBJ2-7	15	.	once	TRBV5-6	CASSRPAGLSYEQYF	TGTGCCAGCAGCAGACCCGCCGGGCTTTCCTACGAGCAGTACTTC
TRBJ1-4	13	.	.	TRBV2	CASSGQGNEKLFF	TGTGCCAGCAGTGGTCAGGGTAATGAAAAACTGTTTTTT
TRBJ2-1	15	.	.	TRBV5-1	CASSLGRLTYNEQFF	TGCGCCAGCAGCTTGGGAAGACTCACCTACAATGAGCAGTTCTTC
TRBJ1-6	19	.	once	TRBV2	CASSEALQSRALYNSPLHF	TGTGCCAGCAGTGAAGCGCTTCAAAGCCGCGCTCTTTATAATTCACCCCTCCACTTT
TRBJ2-7	15	TRBD2	.	TRBV6-5	CASRRLAGASYEQYF	TGTGCCAGCAGGCGACTAGCGGGAGCCTCCTACGAGCAGTACTTC
TRBJ2-3	16	TRBD2	.	TRBV9	CASSAPGLAVTDTQYF	TGTGCCAGCAGCGCCCCGGGACTAGCAGTGACAGATACGCAGTATTTT